These 10 T cell receptor beta chains came from one sample sequenced in a study of T-cell memory formation after mild COVID-19 (dated by TCRdb to the early 2020s). Libraries were made using 5' RACE. This sample was sequenced with an Illumina NovaSeq 6000. TCRdb redid the processing of the public reads, applying fastp at Q25 and MiXCR, and retained in-frame beta chains. All rows with the same CDR3 protein become a single entry with the most common DNA and genes. In this sample the table shows roughly 600,000 distinct CDR3 sequences, about a sixth of which occur a single time. Of the sample, 12% is held by the ten largest clones. What was sequenced was PBMCs or a T cell subset sorted from them (not recorded which). These receptors all come from an adult woman who had mild COVID-19 (a few samples of this study predate the infection). The sample titles of this study are shuffled in the database, so cell type and time point are left out; the donor was told from shared clones.

The J gene is TRBJ2-3, the V gene TRBV7-6; 12 nucleotides match TRBD1. In germline, CDR1 is SGHVS, CDR2 FNYEAQ. J lost 4 bases, V lost 0 bases, and 5 bases had no gene match. The CDR3 runs 17 residues. The DNA of the CDR3 is TGTGCCAGCAGCTTAGCGCGGGGACAGGGGGCCGCAGATACGCAGTATTTT. It specifies CASSLARGQGAADTQYF.

This clonotype was recorded many times. The V and J genes are TRBV7-2 and TRBJ1-2, with 7 bases matching TRBD1. The germline CDR1 and CDR2 sequences are SGHTA and FQGNSA. The CDR3 runs to 13 residues. V was clipped by 5 bases and J by 3 bases; unmatched bases: 3. CDR3 in DNA: TGTGCCAGCAGCCGGGACAGAGACTATGGCTACACCTTC. Translating gives CASSRDRDYGYTF.

This chain uses TRBV9 with TRBJ2-7, with 7 bases identical to TRBD1. V was clipped by 4 bases and J by 2 bases; unmatched bases: 9. Per germline, CDR1 SGDLS and CDR2 YYNGEE. The CDR3 sequence is 15 residues long. CDR3 sequence reads: CASSPQPGTAYEQYF. Written as DNA, the CDR3 is TGTGCCAGCAGCCCACAACCCGGGACAGCCTACGAGCAGTACTTC. Complete variable domain (other parts from reference TRBV9 and TRBJ2-7): DSGVTQTPKHLITATGQRVTLRCSPRSGDLSVYWYQQSLDQGLQFLIQYYNGEERAKGNILERFSAQQFPDLHSELNLSSLELGDSALYFCASSPQPGTAYEQYFGPGTRLTVT.

The sample holds a few counts of this clonotype. V gene TRBV6-2 or TRBV6-3 combines with J gene TRBJ2-5, with 8 bases fitting TRBD1. CDR3 size: 15 residues. CDR1 is MNHEY and CDR2 is SVGEGT in the germline V gene. The J segment lost 5 bases and the V segment lost 2 bases, leaving 7 bases of the junction unmatched. The CDR3: CASSYGTGGWETQYF. DNA of the CDR3: TGTGCCAGCAGTTACGGGACAGGCGGATGGGAGACCCAGTACTTC.

This clonotype appeared a few times. The V call is TRBV20-1, the J call TRBJ2-5, with 12 nucleotides matching TRBD2. V shed 5 bases and J 9 bases; nucleotides not matched to a gene: 10. Per germline, CDR1 DFQATT and CDR2 SNEGSKA (reference sequence). This CDR3 contains 14 residues. The CDR3 DNA reads as TGCAGTGCTCGGACTAGCGGGGTCGGTGCGGCCCAGTACTTC. As protein: CSARTSGVGAAQYF.

This clonotype was detected a few times. This rearrangement joins TRBV24-1 to TRBJ2-7; D uncertain. Germline V gene sequence: CDR1 KGHDR, CDR2 SFDVKD. The V and J ends lost 2 bases and 2 bases respectively, with 18 bases between them. The CDR3 has 17 amino acids. The DNA for the CDR3 is TGTGCCACCAGTGATTCACAACCGGCCCGGGCGGCCTACGAGCAGTACTTC. It specifies CATSDSQPARAAYEQYF.

This clonotype was observed at least ten times. This chain links TRBV7-2 with TRBJ2-1; no reliable D call. The germline CDR1 and CDR2 sequences are SGHTA and FQGNSA. The CDR3 covers 13 residues. V was trimmed by 3 bases and J by 8 bases, leaving 11 bases between them. The DNA of the CDR3 is TGTGCCAGCAGCTTCTCCCGGACCTATGAGCAGTTCTTC. Translating it yields CASSFSRTYEQFF.

This chain joins TRBV6-2 or TRBV6-3 and TRBJ2-1; D unresolved. There are 15 residues in the CDR3. Between the trimmed V and J ends, which lost 2 bases and 1 base, there was a span of 9 bases. The germline V gene has CDR1 MNHEY and CDR2 SVGEGT. This CDR3 reads CASSYIGSSYNEQFF. CDR3 DNA: TGTGCCAGCAGTTACATAGGTAGTTCCTACAATGAGCAGTTCTTC.

In its sample, this clonotype was seen a few times. This chain connects TRBV7-8 to TRBJ2-2; D is possibly TRBD1 or TRBD2 (6 bases each). Trimming removed 1 base from V and 3 bases from J, with 18 bases in between. From germline, CDR1 is SGHVS and CDR2 FQNEAQ. CDR3 size: 18 residues. CDR3 in DNA: TGTGCCAGCAGCTTAGAGGGGGGTTGGCAGGCATACACCGGGGAGCTGTTTTTT. Encoded protein: CASSLEGGWQAYTGELFF.

This clonotype occurred many times. The V gene is TRBV7-6, the J gene TRBJ2-5; weak D call: TRBD2 (6 bases). V lost 4 bases and J 1 base, leaving 10 bases between the germline ends. Germline loops: CDR1 SGHVS, CDR2 FNYEAQ. This CDR3 is 14 amino acids long. The CDR3 here is CASSSRDFQETQYF. The CDR3 coding sequence is TGTGCCAGCAGCTCTCGGGACTTCCAAGAGACCCAGTACTTC.